The entry below describes one T cell receptor (beta chain). The CDR3 is 15 residues long. J was trimmed by 2 bases and V by 4 bases; bases with no gene match: 4. CDR1 MGHRA and CDR2 YSYEKL come from the germline V gene. These data belong to a study of blood T cell repertoires in COVID-19. Assay: immunoSEQ multiplex PCR; the TCRdb copy retains only in-frame clones and omits some. The table records almost 200,000 clones, 85% to 90% of them present only once. Sequenced material: peripheral blood. The clonotype originates from a woman between 65 and 79 years old with acute or convalescent COVID-19. This rearrangement joins TRBV4-1 to TRBJ1-2, with 10 bases aligning to TRBD1. DNA for the CDR3: TGCGCCAGCAGCCTAAGGACAGGGGGGAACTATGGCTACACCTTC. Amino acid sequence: CASSLRTGGNYGYTF.